The next 16 T cell receptor beta chains were all read from a single sample in a study of T-cell reconstitution after alpha-beta-depleted transplantation in children (dated by TCRdb to 2015 to 2016). Preparation of the library involved PCR. Data came from an Illumina HiSeq 2500. Molecular barcoding was employed in the preparation of TCR libraries, with unique molecular identifiers being used to normalize TCRbeta repertoire quantification. The public reads were run again by TCRdb, first through fastp at Q25 and then through MiXCR, and only productive beta chains were kept. Rows are combined by CDR3 protein, so each entry shows the most common genes and DNA. Counted in this sample were 440,000 or so distinct CDR3 sequences; under 13% of them appeared once. Of the sample, roughly 5.1% falls within the top ten clones. The material was PBMCs from the stem cell graft donor, obtained from the stem cell graft. The origin of the receptors is a human donor who donated a stem cell graft to a child with acute myeloid leukemia.

The chain recombines TRBV27 with TRBJ1-1; no reliable D call. V was cut by 4 bases and J by 8 bases, with 11 bases left in between. The CDR3 sequence is 12 residues long. From germline, CDR1 is MNHEY and CDR2 SMNVEV (reference sequence). CDR3 bases: TGTGCCAGCAGTTCCTACGACCCAGAAGCTTTCTTT. The encoded protein is CASSSYDPEAFF.

The gene calls are TRBV10-3 and TRBJ2-7; a weak D match, TRBD2 (5 bases). The germline V gene has CDR1 ENHRY and CDR2 SYGVKD. CDR3 length: 16 amino acids. Trimming took off 6 bases at V and 0 bases at J, with 18 bases between the two ends. The CDR3 here is CAIRVSRGPPSYEQYF. The CDR3, as DNA: TGTGCCATCAGGGTCTCTCGGGGTCCACCCTCCTACGAGCAGTACTTC.

V is TRBV7-9 and J is TRBJ2-2; D perhaps matches TRBD1 (5 bases). V shed 2 bases and J shed 6 bases, with 10 bases lying between them. The CDR3 contains 14 residues. The germline CDR1 and CDR2 sequences are SEHNR and FQNEAQ (reference sequence). The DNA of the CDR3 is TGTGCCAGCAGCTTAATAGGGGCGTCCGGGGAGCTGTTTTTT. Its translation: CASSLIGASGELFF.

This clonotype was found a few times. The chain employs TRBV3-1 and TRBJ2-2; D not certain. V shed 0 bases and J shed 4 bases, with 6 bases lying between them. CDR1 is LGHDT and CDR2 is YNNKEL in the germline V gene (reference sequence). This CDR3 has 14 amino acids. CDR3 sequence: CASSQEGITGELFF. The CDR3 bases are TGTGCCAGCAGCCAAGAGGGAATCACCGGGGAGCTGTTTTTT.

This clonotype was recorded many times. The chain employs TRBV7-2 and TRBJ2-7; no clear D. Trimming removed 2 bases from V and 2 bases from J, with 13 bases in between. CDR1 and CDR2 from the germline V gene are SGHTA and FQGNSA. This CDR3 comprises 15 residues. CDR3 bases: TGTGCCAGCAGCTTATCTGACTGGTCGGCCTACGAGCAGTACTTC. Protein product: CASSLSDWSAYEQYF.

This clonotype has ten or more counts. This sequence joins TRBV5-1 and TRBJ2-5; D perhaps matches TRBD2 (6 bases). Deletions cut 4 bases from V and 5 bases from J, with 12 bases between. Germline lookup yields CDR1 SGHRS and CDR2 YFSETQ. The CDR3 sequence is 13 residues long. The CDR3 is CASSQFGGETQYF. The DNA for the CDR3 is TGCGCCAGCAGCCAATTTGGGGGGGAGACCCAGTACTTC. The full variable domain, in which reference TRBV5-1 and TRBJ2-5 provide the parts outside the CDR3, is KAGVTQTPRYLIKTRGQQVTLSCSPISGHRSVSWYQQTPGQGLQFLFEYFSETQRNKGNFPGRFSGRQFSNSRSEMNVSTLELGDSALYLCASSQFGGETQYFGPGTRLLVL.

This clonotype was found many times. The chain links TRBV5-5 to TRBJ2-7, with TRBD1 identical over 7 bases. Germline V lookup: CDR1 SGHKS, CDR2 YYEKEE (reference sequence). This CDR3 has 15 residues. V shed 0 bases, J shed 3 bases, and the junction held 6 bases outside the gene matches. CDR3 bases: TGTGCCAGCAGCTTGGGACAGGGAATTCACTACGAGCAGTACTTC. Protein product: CASSLGQGIHYEQYF. The whole variable domain, remainder taken from reference TRBV5-5 and TRBJ2-7, is DAGVTQSPTHLIKTRGQQVTLRCSPISGHKSVSWYQQVLGQGPQFIFQYYEKEERGRGNFPDRFSARQFPNYSSELNVNALLLGDSALYLCASSLGQGIHYEQYFGPGTRLTVT.

This clonotype was seen many times. V is TRBV7-2 and J is TRBJ1-3; TRBD1 is a possible D gene (6 bases). Trimming stripped 5 bases from V and 4 bases from J, with 12 bases between. The CDR3 covers 14 residues. The V gene's germline CDR1 is SGHTA and CDR2 FQGNSA. Here the CDR3 reads CASSPQGQGNTIYF. The CDR3 coding sequence is TGTGCCAGCAGCCCCCAAGGACAGGGAAACACCATATATTTT.

The rearrangement links TRBV20-1 to TRBJ2-1; unclear D gene. V was clipped by 6 bases and J by 9 bases, with 21 bases between them. CDR1 is DFQATT, CDR2 SNEGSKA, per germline (reference sequence). The CDR3 sequence is 14 residues long. The CDR3 loop reads CSAGRLEIGGEQFF. The CDR3 DNA sequence: TGCAGTGCCGGCCGGTTAGAGATAGGTGGTGAGCAGTTCTTC.

This clonotype was picked up a small number of times. The V call is TRBV20-1, the J call TRBJ2-5; TRBD2 matches at 13 bases. CDR3 size: 16 residues. The junction had 7 bases not matched to a gene; V was cut back by 5 bases and J by 1 base. The germline V gene encodes CDR1 DFQATT and CDR2 SNEGSKA (reference sequence). The CDR3 DNA is TGCAGTGCTGGACGGACTAGCGGGGGTTTCCAAGAGACCCAGTACTTC. It encodes CSAGRTSGGFQETQYF.

This chain links TRBV5-1 with TRBJ2-7, with D possibly matching TRBD2 (5 bases). CDR1 SGHRS and CDR2 YFSETQ come from the germline V gene. With 0 bases removed from V and 6 bases from J, the gap between germline ends came to 16 bases. The CDR3 has 15 amino acids. In nucleotides, the CDR3 is TGCGCCAGCAGCTTGGTGGACGGGATCCTGCGCGAGCAGTACTTC. This codes for CASSLVDGILREQYF.

This clonotype was observed at least ten times. The rearrangement joins TRBV27 to TRBJ2-1; D is unclear. The CDR3 has 13 amino acids. Germline loops: CDR1 MNHEY, CDR2 SMNVEV (reference sequence). V gave up 0 bases and J gave up 7 bases, with 7 bases separating them. In DNA form, the CDR3 reads TGTGCCAGCAGTTTATCCCATAGAAATGAGCAGTTCTTC. This codes for CASSLSHRNEQFF.

The gene calls are TRBV12-3 or TRBV12-4 and TRBJ2-3; possibly TRBD1 for D (7 bases). The CDR3 is 17 amino acids. The V and J ends lost 4 bases and 7 bases respectively, with 24 bases between them. CDR3 in DNA: TGTGCCAGCAGTTGGAGGGGGCTGGGGGCCAAGGTCAATACGCAGTATTTT. As protein: CASSWRGLGAKVNTQYF.

This clonotype has a count of ten or more. This sequence joins TRBV20-1 and TRBJ1-5; D perhaps matches TRBD1 (5 bases). With 2 bases removed from V and 5 bases from J, the gap between germline ends came to 10 bases. The CDR3 length is 13 residues. Germline V lookup: CDR1 DFQATT, CDR2 SNEGSKA (reference sequence). In DNA form, the CDR3 reads TGCAGTGCTAGACAGGGTCAGGATCAGCCCCAGCATTTT. Encoded protein: CSARQGQDQPQHF.

This chain joins TRBV7-6 and TRBJ2-2, with a tentative D call TRBD1 (7 bases). This CDR3 contains 16 residues. Germline V gene sequence: CDR1 SGHVS, CDR2 FNYEAQ. Trimming pared 0 bases from V and 7 bases from J, leaving 15 bases between. The chain's CDR3 is CASSLALRQGGGELFF. In nucleotides, the CDR3 is TGTGCCAGCAGCTTAGCGCTAAGACAGGGAGGCGGGGAGCTGTTTTTT.

This chain joins TRBV29-1 and TRBJ1-2; 7 nucleotides line up with TRBD1. This CDR3 has 15 amino acids. Germline CDR1 is SQVTM and CDR2 is ANQGSEA. V trimming: 3 bases; J trimming: 2 bases; junction bases outside the gene matches: 9. CDR3 region: CSVDPPGQQNYGYTF. CDR3 DNA sequence: TGCAGCGTTGACCCGCCGGGACAGCAAAACTATGGCTACACCTTC.